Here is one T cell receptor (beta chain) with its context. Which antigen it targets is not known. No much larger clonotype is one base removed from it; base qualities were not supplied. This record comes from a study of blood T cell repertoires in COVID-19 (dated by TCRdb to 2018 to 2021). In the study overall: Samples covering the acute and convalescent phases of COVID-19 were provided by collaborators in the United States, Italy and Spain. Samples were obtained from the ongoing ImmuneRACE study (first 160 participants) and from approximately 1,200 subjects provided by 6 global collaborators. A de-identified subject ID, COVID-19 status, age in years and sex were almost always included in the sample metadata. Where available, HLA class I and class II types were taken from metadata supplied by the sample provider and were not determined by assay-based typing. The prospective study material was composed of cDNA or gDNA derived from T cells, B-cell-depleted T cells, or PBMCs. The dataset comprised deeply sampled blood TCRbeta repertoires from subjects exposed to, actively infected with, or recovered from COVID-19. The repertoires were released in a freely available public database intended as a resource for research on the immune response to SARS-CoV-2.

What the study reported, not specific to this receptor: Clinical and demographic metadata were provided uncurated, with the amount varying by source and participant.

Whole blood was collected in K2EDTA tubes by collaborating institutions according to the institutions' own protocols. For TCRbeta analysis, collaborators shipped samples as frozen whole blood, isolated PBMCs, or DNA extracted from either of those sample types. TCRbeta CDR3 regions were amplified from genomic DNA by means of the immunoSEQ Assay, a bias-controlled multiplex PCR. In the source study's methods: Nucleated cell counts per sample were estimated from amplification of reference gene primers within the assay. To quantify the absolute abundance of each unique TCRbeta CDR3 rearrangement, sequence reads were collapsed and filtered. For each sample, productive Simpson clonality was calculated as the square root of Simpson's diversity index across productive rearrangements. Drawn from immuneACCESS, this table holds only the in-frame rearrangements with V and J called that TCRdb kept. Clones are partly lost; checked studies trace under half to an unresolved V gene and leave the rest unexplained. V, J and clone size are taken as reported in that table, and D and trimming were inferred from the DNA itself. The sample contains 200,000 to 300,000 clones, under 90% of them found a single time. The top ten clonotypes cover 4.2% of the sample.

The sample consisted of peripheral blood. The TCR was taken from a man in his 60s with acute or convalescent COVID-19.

The sequenced DNA: TGTGCCAGCAGTTCCGGGACAGGAAGAAACACCATATATTTT. This encodes CASSSGTGRNTIYF. Recombination linked TRBV6-5 to TRBJ1-3; 8 of the junction bases match TRBD1. Taken from the germline V gene, the CDR1 and CDR2 loops are MNHEY and SVGAGI. The CDR3 numbers 14 residues from cysteine through phenylalanine. Only CDR3 DNA is held: 42 bases, read in frame from base 1. Trimming leaves V shorter by 4 bases and J shorter by 5 bases, with the junction holding 4 bases beyond the gene matches.